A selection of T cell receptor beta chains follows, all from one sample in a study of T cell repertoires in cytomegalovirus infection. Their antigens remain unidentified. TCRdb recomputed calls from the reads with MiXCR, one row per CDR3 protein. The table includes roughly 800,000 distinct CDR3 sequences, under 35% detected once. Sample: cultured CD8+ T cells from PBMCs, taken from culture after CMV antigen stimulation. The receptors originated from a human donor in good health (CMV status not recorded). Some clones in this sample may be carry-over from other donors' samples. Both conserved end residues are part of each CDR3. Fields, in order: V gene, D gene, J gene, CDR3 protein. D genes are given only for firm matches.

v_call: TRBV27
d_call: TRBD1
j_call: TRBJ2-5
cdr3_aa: CASSIGQGRQTQYF

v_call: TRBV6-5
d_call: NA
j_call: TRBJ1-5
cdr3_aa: CASSYGGRGGLSSRGQPQHF

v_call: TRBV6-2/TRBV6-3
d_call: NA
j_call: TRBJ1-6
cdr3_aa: CASSYSMGVRSPLHF

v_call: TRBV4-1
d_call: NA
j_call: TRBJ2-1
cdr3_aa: CASSQAPTGLDEQFF

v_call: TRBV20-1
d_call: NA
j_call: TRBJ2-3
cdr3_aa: CSARVGTSDTQYF

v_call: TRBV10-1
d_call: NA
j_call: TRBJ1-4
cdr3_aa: CASSAQGWEKLFF

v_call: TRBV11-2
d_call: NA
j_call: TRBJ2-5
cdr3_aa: CASSLGQRPKETQYF

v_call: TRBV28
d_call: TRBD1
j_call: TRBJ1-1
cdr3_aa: CASSLFVTGGRNTEAFF

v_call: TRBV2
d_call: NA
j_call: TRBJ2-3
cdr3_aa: CASGLPDTQYF

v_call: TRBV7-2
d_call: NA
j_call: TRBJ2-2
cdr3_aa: CASSSGLLAGYTGELFF

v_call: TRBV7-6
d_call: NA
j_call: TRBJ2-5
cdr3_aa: CASSPQGTGETQYF

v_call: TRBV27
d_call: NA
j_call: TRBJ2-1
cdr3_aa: CASSPPPPPVSYNEQFF

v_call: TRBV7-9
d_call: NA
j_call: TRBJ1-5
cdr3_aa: CASSLGTAPPVAQHF

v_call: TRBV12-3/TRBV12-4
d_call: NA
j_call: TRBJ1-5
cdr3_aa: CASSLGRAGSNQPQHF

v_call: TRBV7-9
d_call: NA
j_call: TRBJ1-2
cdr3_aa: CASSSRTEGLAGYTF

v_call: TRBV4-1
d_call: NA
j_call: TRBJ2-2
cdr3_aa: CASSRGRDSGTGELFF